Presented here are 21 T cell receptor beta chains from one specimen sequenced in a study of cytomegalovirus exposure and HLA in healthy donors. TCRdb's copy holds only in-frame clones and misses some; the assay was immunoSEQ multiplex PCR. The sample contains 150,000 to 200,000 clones, 90% to 97% of which appear only once. The source material was PBMCs. Every receptor here comes from a woman aged 18 to 35 in good health and CMV-seronegative.

This chain links TRBV19 with TRBJ1-1; TRBD1 matches at 8 bases. The CDR3 consists of 13 residues. Germline V gene data show CDR1 as LNHDA and CDR2 as SQIVND (reference sequence). The V and J ends lost 5 bases and 4 bases, in that order; junction bases with no gene match: 3. The CDR3 loop is CASSPGGVTEAFF. For the CDR3, the DNA is TGTGCCAGTAGTCCAGGGGGCGTCACTGAAGCTTTCTTT. Based on the CDR3 plus reference TRBV19 and TRBJ1-1, the full variable domain is DGGITQSPKYLFRKEGQNVTLSCEQNLNHDAMYWYRQDPGQGLRLIYYSQIVNDFQKGDIAEGYSVSREKKESFPLTVTSAQKNPTAFYLCASSPGGVTEAFFGQGTRLTVV.

V and J are TRBV27 and TRBJ1-2; 7 bases match TRBD1. This CDR3 spans 12 amino acids. Germline V gene sequence: CDR1 MNHEY, CDR2 SMNVEV (reference sequence). Trimming cost V 8 bases and J 7 bases; bases outside gene matches: 7. CDR3 protein: CASQGDGSGYTF. The CDR3 coding sequence is TGTGCCAGCCAGGGGGATGGGAGTGGCTACACCTTC.

A word on this clone: In the same sample, other DNA sequences code for this CDR3. This chain links TRBV9 with TRBJ1-2; D gene unclear. CDR1 is SGDLS and CDR2 is YYNGEE in the germline V gene. Trimming cost V 6 bases and J 2 bases, with 5 bases left between them. The CDR3 is made up of 11 amino acids. CDR3 protein: CASTGNYGYTF. Here the CDR3 DNA reads TGTGCCAGCACAGGCAACTATGGCTACACCTTC.

This clone was counted once. This rearrangement joins TRBV6-1 to TRBJ1-6; a possible D gene is TRBD1 (5 bases). The CDR3 has 17 amino acids. Germline assignment: CDR1 MNHNS and CDR2 SASEGT. V was cut by 2 bases and J by 6 bases, with 17 bases left in between. This chain's CDR3 is CASSEPFRGKRNSPLHF. The CDR3 DNA reads TGTGCCAGCAGTGAACCGTTCCGGGGGAAGCGTAATTCACCCCTCCACTTT.

V usage is TRBV7-9 and J usage is TRBJ2-6; D might be TRBD1 (5 bases). The CDR3 loop spans 18 amino acids. CDR1 is SEHNR and CDR2 is FQNEAQ in the germline V gene (reference sequence). Trimming pared 3 bases from V and 0 bases from J, leaving 15 bases between. CDR3 in amino acids: CASSLENRLSSGANVLTF. DNA for the CDR3: TGTGCCAGCAGCTTGGAGAACAGGCTGAGCTCTGGGGCCAACGTCCTGACTTTC.

The rearrangement joins TRBV7-9 to TRBJ2-1; weak D call: TRBD1 (5 bases). The CDR3 has 13 residues. Germline V lookup: CDR1 SEHNR, CDR2 FQNEAQ (reference sequence). V dropped 2 bases and J dropped 8 bases, with 10 bases sitting between them. The CDR3 sequence: CASSLTQGHEQFF. DNA for the CDR3: TGTGCCAGCAGCTTAACCCAGGGCCATGAGCAGTTCTTC.

The V call is TRBV6-5, the J call TRBJ2-3, with a possible D match to TRBD2 (6 bases). CDR1 and CDR2 (germline): MNHEY, SVGAGI. Trimming pared 6 bases from V and 4 bases from J, leaving 14 bases between. The CDR3 is 14 residues long. CDR3 bases: TGTGCCAGCAGCTATCGGGGGAGCGCAGATACGCAGTATTTT. This gives the protein CASSYRGSADTQYF.

V and J are TRBV6-5 and TRBJ1-2, with TRBD1 matching over 8 bases. The CDR3 contains 13 residues. The V segment lost 4 bases and the J segment 8 bases; nucleotides outside the gene matches: 6. Germline V lookup: CDR1 MNHEY, CDR2 SVGAGI. The CDR3: CASSSTDRGGYTF. The CDR3 region has the DNA TGTGCCAGCAGTTCGACTGACAGGGGCGGCTACACCTTC.

The rearrangement uses TRBV18 and TRBJ2-2; 10 nucleotides match TRBD1. Germline CDR1 reads KGHSH; CDR2 reads LQKENI. Trimming cost V 1 base and J 5 bases; bases outside gene matches: 1. The CDR3 runs 15 residues. CDR3 DNA: TGTGCCAGCTCACCACAGGACAGGGGGACCGGGGAGCTGTTTTTT. Translating it yields CASSPQDRGTGELFF.

As DNA, the CDR3 is TGTGCCAGCAGCTTACCCCAGTGGGTAAGCGGGGCCCCTAGCACAGATACGCAGTATTTT. Protein sequence: CASSLPQWVSGAPSTDTQYF. This chain connects TRBV7-3 to TRBJ2-3, with 7 bases lining up with TRBD2. The V segment lost 2 bases and the J segment 0 bases; nucleotides outside the gene matches: 17. CDR3 length equals 20 residues. CDR1 and CDR2 from the germline V gene are SGHTA and FQGTGA.

This chain uses TRBV2 with TRBJ2-3; perhaps TRBD1 as D (5 bases). Germline V gives CDR1 SNHLY, CDR2 FYNNEI. The CDR3 spans 12 residues. The V and J ends lost 4 bases and 4 bases respectively, with 6 bases between them. In DNA form, the CDR3 reads TGTGCCAGCAGTGTAGGGGCAGATACGCAGTATTTT. Translated: CASSVGADTQYF.

The rearrangement uses TRBV14 and TRBJ2-1; 8 positions match TRBD2. The junction had 14 bases not matched to a gene; V was cut back by 8 bases and J by 8 bases. CDR3 length: 15 residues. Germline V gene lookup returns CDR1 SGHDN and CDR2 FVKESK. The CDR3 DNA reads TGTGCCAGCTCTCCAGCGGGGGCCGGTGGGGATGAGCAGTTCTTC. Translated: CASSPAGAGGDEQFF.

In this sample, this clone turned up once. The genes are TRBV4-3 and TRBJ2-3; 10 bases match TRBD2. The V segment lost 0 bases and the J segment 0 bases; nucleotides outside the gene matches: 15. Germline CDR1 LGHNA, CDR2 YSLEER. CDR3 length: 21 amino acids. The CDR3 sequence is CASSQDPELAGYPTSTDTQYF. The CDR3 nucleotides read TGCGCCAGCAGCCAAGATCCCGAACTAGCGGGGTATCCAACTAGCACAGATACGCAGTATTTT.

The rearrangement links TRBV19 to TRBJ1-6; TRBD1 matches 7 bases. With V trimmed by 7 bases and J by 6 bases, 6 bases remained unmatched. Germline V CDR1 and CDR2: LNHDA, SQIVND (reference sequence). This CDR3 has 14 residues. CDR3 loop: CASKTDRFNSPLHF. Here the CDR3 DNA reads TGTGCCAGTAAGACGGACAGGTTTAATTCACCCCTCCACTTT. Combining the CDR3 with reference TRBV19 and TRBJ1-6 gives the whole variable domain DGGITQSPKYLFRKEGQNVTLSCEQNLNHDAMYWYRQDPGQGLRLIYYSQIVNDFQKGDIAEGYSVSREKKESFPLTVTSAQKNPTAFYLCASKTDRFNSPLHFGNGTRLTVT.

V and J are TRBV11-2 and TRBJ2-3; maybe TRBD2 (5 bases). V dropped 4 bases and J dropped 3 bases, with 5 bases sitting between them. Looked up from germline, CDR1 is SGHAT and CDR2 is FQNNGV. CDR3 length: 12 residues. The CDR3 nucleotides are TGTGCCAGCAGCTCGGGAACAGATACGCAGTATTTT. It encodes CASSSGTDTQYF.

This clone was recorded once. Here the CDR3 DNA reads TGTGCCAGCAGCTTTACTAGCGGGGGGTTCCCGGGGCGCAATGAGCAGTTCTTC. Residues: CASSFTSGGFPGRNEQFF. This chain connects TRBV7-3 to TRBJ2-1, with TRBD2 matching 12 bases. The ends lost 3 bases at V and 6 bases at J; junction bases unmatched: 12. The CDR3 is 18 residues long. CDR1 SGHTA and CDR2 FQGTGA come from the germline V gene.

The chain uses TRBV6-1 and TRBJ2-7; 8 bases line up with TRBD2. V trimming: 3 bases; J trimming: 2 bases; junction bases outside the gene matches: 12. This CDR3 has 17 amino acids. Per the germline V gene, CDR1 is MNHNS and CDR2 is SASEGT. The CDR3 loop reads CASSDRGGWGQTYEQYF. DNA of the CDR3: TGTGCCAGCAGTGACCGGGGGGGGTGGGGGCAAACCTACGAGCAGTACTTC.

V gene TRBV5-1 combines with J gene TRBJ2-2; D call uncertain. The CDR3 is 16 residues long. Between the trimmed V and J ends, which lost 2 bases and 6 bases, there was a span of 17 bases. CDR1 is SGHRS and CDR2 is YFSETQ in the germline V gene. The CDR3 loop reads CASSLGYSGIPGELFF. The CDR3 bases are TGCGCCAGCAGCTTAGGATACAGTGGCATACCCGGGGAGCTGTTTTTT.

The V call is TRBV11-2, the J call TRBJ1-2; D remains unclear. The CDR3 totals 15 residues. V lost 8 bases, J lost 6 bases, and 22 bases lay in between. Germline V gene data show CDR1 as SGHAT and CDR2 as FQNNGV. This CDR3 is CASELFGSTKDGYTF. CDR3 DNA: TGTGCCAGCGAGCTTTTCGGCTCGACAAAGGATGGCTACACCTTC. Full variable domain (outside the CDR3, taken from reference TRBV11-2 and TRBJ1-2): EAGVAQSPRYKIIEKRQSVAFWCNPISGHATLYWYQQILGQGPKLLIQFQNNGVVDDSQLPKDRFSAERLKGVDSTLKIQPAKLEDSAVYLCASELFGSTKDGYTFGSGTRLTVV.

The rearrangement uses TRBV11-2 and TRBJ2-5; TRBD2 matches 13 bases. The CDR3 length is 18 residues. CDR1 and CDR2 from the germline V gene are SGHAT and FQNNGV. Trimming cost V 5 bases and J 0 bases; bases outside gene matches: 9. CDR3 in DNA: TGTGCCAGCAGCCCACCCTCGGGACTAGCGGGACACCAAGAGACCCAGTACTTC. This codes for CASSPPSGLAGHQETQYF.

The genes are TRBV20-1 and TRBJ2-1; TRBD1 is a possible D gene (5 bases). Trimming left V 3 bases short and J 16 bases short, with 7 bases between. Germline CDR1 is DFQATT and CDR2 is SNEGSKA (reference sequence). There are 8 residues in the CDR3. CDR3 amino acids: CSASTGFF. As DNA, the CDR3 is TGCAGTGCTAGTACAGGCTTCTTC.